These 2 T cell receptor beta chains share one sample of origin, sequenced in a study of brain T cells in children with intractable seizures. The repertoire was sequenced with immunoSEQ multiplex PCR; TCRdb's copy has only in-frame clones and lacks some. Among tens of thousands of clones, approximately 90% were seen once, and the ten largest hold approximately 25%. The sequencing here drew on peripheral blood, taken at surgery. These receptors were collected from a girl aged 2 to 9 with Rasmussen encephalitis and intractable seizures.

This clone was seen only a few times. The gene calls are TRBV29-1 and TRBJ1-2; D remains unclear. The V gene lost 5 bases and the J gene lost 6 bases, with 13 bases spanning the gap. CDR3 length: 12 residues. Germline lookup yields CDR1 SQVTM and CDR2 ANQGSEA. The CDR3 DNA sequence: TGCAGCGTTTCCCGCACGGGCGATGGCTACACCTTC. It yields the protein CSVSRTGDGYTF.

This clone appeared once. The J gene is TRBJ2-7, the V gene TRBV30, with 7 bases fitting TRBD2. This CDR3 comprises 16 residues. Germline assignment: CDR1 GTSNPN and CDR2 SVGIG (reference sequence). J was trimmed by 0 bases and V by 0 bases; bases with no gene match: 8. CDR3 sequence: CAWSVGPAGTSYEQYF. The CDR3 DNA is TGTGCCTGGAGTGTAGGCCCAGCGGGGACCTCCTACGAGCAGTACTTC.